This passage covers 6 T cell receptor beta chains from one sample sequenced in a study of CD8 T cells in ankylosing spondylitis. Via MiXCR, TCRdb re-called the 5' RACE reads, giving one row per CDR3 protein. The profile shows about 340,000 distinct CDR3 sequences, 14% to 15% of them singletons. Sequencing was carried out using blood, either unsorted or a sorted T cell fraction (not recorded which). These receptors were collected from a male donor with ankylosing spondylitis or in good health (not recorded which).

This clonotype has more than one count but fewer than ten. The rearrangement joins TRBV18 to TRBJ1-2; 10 bases are a match to TRBD1. V shed 4 bases, J shed 6 bases, and the junction held 5 bases outside the gene matches. The CDR3 sequence is 14 residues long. Germline-derived CDR1 and CDR2 are KGHSH and LQKENI. The chain's CDR3 is CASSLPGTGDGYTF. The CDR3 nucleotides are TGTGCCAGCTCACTGCCCGGGACAGGGGATGGCTACACCTTC.

This clonotype turned up a few times. The genes are TRBV12-3 or TRBV12-4 and TRBJ2-2; 9 nucleotides agree with TRBD1. V was pared by 8 bases and J by 7 bases, with 14 bases of the junction left unmatched. This CDR3 has 16 residues. In nucleotides, the CDR3 is TGTGCCAGCGGGCCCCTAGAGACAGGGGGGATCGGGGAGCTGTTTTTT. It yields the protein CASGPLETGGIGELFF.

This clonotype was observed many times. The J gene is TRBJ2-1, the V gene TRBV11-2; TRBD2 matches 12 bases. The CDR3 is 15 residues long. Germline-derived CDR1 and CDR2 are SGHAT and FQNNGV. Trimming removed 8 bases from V and 8 bases from J; junction bases left unmatched: 10. CDR3 sequence: CASGGLAGPGDEQFF. CDR3 in DNA: TGTGCCAGCGGAGGACTAGCGGGGCCAGGTGATGAGCAGTTCTTC.

The chain couples TRBV4-1 to TRBJ2-7; D gene unclear. CDR1 MGHRA and CDR2 YSYEKL come from the germline V gene. Trimming stripped 2 bases from V and 2 bases from J, with 13 bases between. The CDR3 extends over 15 amino acids. The chain's CDR3 is CASSQSVAAAYEQYF. In DNA form, the CDR3 reads TGCGCCAGCAGCCAATCGGTGGCAGCTGCCTACGAGCAGTACTTC.

In this sample, this clonotype turned up many times. This sequence joins TRBV7-9 and TRBJ2-5; 12 nucleotides match TRBD2. The CDR3 length is 16 residues. The V gene end was trimmed by 3 bases and the J gene end by 3 bases; junction bases not matched to a gene: 5. CDR1 and CDR2 (germline): SEHNR, FQNEAQ (reference sequence). CDR3 in DNA: TGTGCCAGCAGCTTCCTAGCGGGGGGGCGGAAAGAGACCCAGTACTTC. This encodes CASSFLAGGRKETQYF.

Here the CDR3 DNA reads TGTGCCAGCAGCTCGTTAGCGGGGGGCCTCACAGATACGCAGTATTTT. This codes for CASSSLAGGLTDTQYF. The rearrangement links TRBV5-4 to TRBJ2-3; 10 bases are a match to TRBD2. The CDR3 spans 16 residues. The junction had 6 bases not matched to a gene; V was cut back by 3 bases and J by 2 bases. The V gene's germline CDR1 is SGHNT and CDR2 YYREEE (reference sequence).